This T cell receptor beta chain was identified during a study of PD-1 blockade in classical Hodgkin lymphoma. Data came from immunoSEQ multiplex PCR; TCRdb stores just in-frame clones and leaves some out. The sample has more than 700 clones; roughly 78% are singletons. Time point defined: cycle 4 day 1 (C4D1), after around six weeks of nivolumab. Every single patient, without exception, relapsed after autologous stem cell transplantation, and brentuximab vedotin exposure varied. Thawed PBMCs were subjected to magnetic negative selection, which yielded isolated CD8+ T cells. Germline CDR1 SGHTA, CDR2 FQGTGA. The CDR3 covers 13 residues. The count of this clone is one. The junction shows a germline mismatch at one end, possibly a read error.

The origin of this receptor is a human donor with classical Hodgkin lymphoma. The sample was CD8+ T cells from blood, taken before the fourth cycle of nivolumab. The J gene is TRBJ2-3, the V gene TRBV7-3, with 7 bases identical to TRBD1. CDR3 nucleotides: TGTGCCAGCAGGTTAACAGGGGTGGATACGCAGTATTTT. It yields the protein CASRLTGVDTQYF.